The source of this T cell receptor beta chain is a study of blood T cell repertoires in COVID-19. This CDR3 spans 14 amino acids. Trimming pared 4 bases from V and 2 bases from J, leaving 9 bases between. Germline CDR1 SGHDT, CDR2 YYEEEE. TCRdb's copy holds only in-frame clones and misses some; the assay was immunoSEQ multiplex PCR. The sample holds some 420,000 clones; 85% to 90% are singletons and the top ten take 1% to 1.3%. Cohort 3 recovery required two negative PCRs, clearance, or symptom resolution. The rearrangement uses TRBV5-6 and TRBJ1-4; D ambiguous. This TCR came from a man younger than 45 who had recovered from COVID-19. Input material: PBMCs or T cells enriched from blood (not recorded which). CDR3 in amino acids: CASSPTLTNEKLFF. The DNA of the CDR3 is TGTGCCAGCAGCCCTACTCTGACTAATGAAAAACTGTTTTTT.